The 8 T cell receptor beta chains below all came from one sample that was sequenced in a study of cytomegalovirus exposure and HLA in healthy donors. TCRdb's table, derived via immunoSEQ multiplex PCR, lists solely in-frame clones and lacks some. The table lists about 350,000 clones, around 90% of them singletons. What was sequenced was PBMCs. The receptors shown here come from a woman between 25 and 40 years old in good health and CMV-seropositive.

To note about this clone: One end of the junction varies from germline; a read error may be responsible. This CDR3 is CASSLNGGAMDF. CDR3 DNA: TGTGCCAGCAGTTTAAATGGGGGCGCGATGGACTTC. The V call is TRBV27, the J call TRBJ2-7; D possibly corresponds to TRBD1 (6 bases). The CDR3 is made up of 12 amino acids. Germline V CDR1 and CDR2: MNHEY, SMNVEV (reference sequence).

The V call is TRBV19, the J call TRBJ2-7; D may be TRBD2 (6 bases). The CDR3 has 15 amino acids. Germline CDR1 reads LNHDA; CDR2 reads SQIVND (reference sequence). Deletions cut 3 bases from V and 1 base from J, with 13 bases between. The CDR3 here is CASSIGAGLSYEQYF. As DNA, the CDR3 is TGTGCCAGTAGTATTGGGGCGGGATTGTCCTACGAGCAGTACTTC.

This chain joins TRBV30 and TRBJ2-1; D possibly corresponds to TRBD1 (6 bases). Between the trimmed V and J ends, which lost 3 bases and 0 bases, there was a span of 12 bases. The germline V gene has CDR1 GTSNPN and CDR2 SVGIG (reference sequence). This CDR3 region has 15 residues. CDR3 sequence (DNA): TGTGCCTGGAGACAAACAGGGCGCTCCTACAATGAGCAGTTCTTC. Its translation: CAWRQTGRSYNEQFF.

This chain uses TRBV10-3 with TRBJ2-5; D possibly corresponds to TRBD2 (5 bases). The germline CDR1 and CDR2 sequences are ENHRY and SYGVKD. The CDR3 loop spans 13 amino acids. The V end lost 5 bases, the J end lost 1 base, and 8 bases lay between the germline ends. The CDR3 nucleotides read TGTGCCATCAGTCGGGGTCCCCAAGAGACCCAGTACTTC. This sequence encodes CAISRGPQETQYF.

This chain joins TRBV5-4 and TRBJ1-5; TRBD1 is a possible D gene (5 bases). The CDR3 loop spans 13 amino acids. Germline V CDR1 and CDR2: SGHNT, YYREEE (reference sequence). V was shortened by 3 bases and J by 4 bases, with 8 bases between the two germline ends. CDR3 loop: CASSWGGNQPQHF. The CDR3 DNA is TGTGCCAGCAGCTGGGGGGGGAATCAGCCCCAGCATTTT.

This clone was seen a handful of times. The chain recombines TRBV9 with TRBJ1-3; no definite D call. The CDR3 contains 17 residues. Germline assignment: CDR1 SGDLS and CDR2 YYNGEE. Trimming stripped 3 bases from V and 0 bases from J, with 16 bases between. The CDR3 loop is CASSADKGYLSGNTIYF. CDR3 DNA: TGTGCCAGCAGCGCTGACAAGGGCTACCTCTCTGGAAACACCATATATTTT.

The rearrangement joins TRBV6-5 to TRBJ1-2; D not resolved. This CDR3 is built from 14 residues. Germline V gene lookup returns CDR1 MNHEY and CDR2 SVGAGI. The V gene lost 7 bases and the J gene lost 4 bases, with 16 bases spanning the gap. The CDR3 loop is CASTRGQTSYGYTF. CDR3 in DNA: TGTGCCAGCACCCGGGGTCAAACTAGCTATGGCTACACCTTC.

CDR3 in DNA: TGTGCCAGCAGTGAAGCTCGGAGGGTCTACAATGAGCAGTTCTTC. Protein: CASSEARRVYNEQFF. The rearrangement links TRBV6-1 to TRBJ2-1; TRBD2 might be the D (6 bases). The V gene's germline CDR1 is MNHNS and CDR2 SASEGT. Trimming cost V 0 bases and J 3 bases, with 9 bases left between them. The CDR3 length is 15 residues.